The clone carrying this TCR beta chain was counted a few times. No antigen is known for it. One entry per CDR3 protein results from TCRdb running MiXCR on the PCR reads. Altogether more than 85,000 distinct CDR3 sequences are present, about 35% being singletons, with the ten largest covering around 4.2%. V lost 0 bases and J 8 bases, leaving 7 bases between the germline ends. CDR3 length: 13 residues. Per the germline V gene, CDR1 is MNHEY and CDR2 is SVGAGI. This entry is derived from a study of molecular identifiers for immune sequencing clone quantification. General study results and limits: Amid about a million naive cells, spiked Jurkat TCR RNA from one cell was reportedly still detectable.

Sorting defined naive CD8 T cells as CD8+CD4-CCR7+CD45RA+. Sequencing was done on a sample of naive CD8+ T cells from blood, with Jurkat cell RNA spiked in. Regarding subset: FACS-sorted CD8+CD4-CCR7+CD45RA+ naive T cells. V gene TRBV6-5 combines with J gene TRBJ1-4, with D unresolved. The source is a human donor in good health. Some libraries in this study had Jurkat cell RNA spiked in. The CDR3 region is CASSYSSGEKLFF. CDR3 sequence (DNA): TGTGCCAGCAGTTACTCGTCCGGAGAAAAACTGTTTTTT.